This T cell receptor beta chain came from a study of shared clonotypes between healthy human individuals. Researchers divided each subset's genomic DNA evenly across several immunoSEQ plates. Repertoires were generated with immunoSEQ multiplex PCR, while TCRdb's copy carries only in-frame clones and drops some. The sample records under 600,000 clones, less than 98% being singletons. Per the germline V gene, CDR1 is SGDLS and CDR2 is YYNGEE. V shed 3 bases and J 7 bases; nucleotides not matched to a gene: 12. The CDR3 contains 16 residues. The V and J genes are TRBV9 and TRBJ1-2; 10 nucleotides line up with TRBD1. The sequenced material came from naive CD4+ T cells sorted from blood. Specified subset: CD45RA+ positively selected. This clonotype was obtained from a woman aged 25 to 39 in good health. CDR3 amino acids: CASSGRRGQGTGGYTF. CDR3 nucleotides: TGTGCCAGCAGCGGTCGTAGGGGACAGGGGACGGGTGGCTACACCTTC. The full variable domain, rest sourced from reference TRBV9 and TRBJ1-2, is DSGVTQTPKHLITATGQRVTLRCSPRSGDLSVYWYQQSLDQGLQFLIQYYNGEERAKGNILERFSAQQFPDLHSELNLSSLELGDSALYFCASSGRRGQGTGGYTFGSGTRLTVV.